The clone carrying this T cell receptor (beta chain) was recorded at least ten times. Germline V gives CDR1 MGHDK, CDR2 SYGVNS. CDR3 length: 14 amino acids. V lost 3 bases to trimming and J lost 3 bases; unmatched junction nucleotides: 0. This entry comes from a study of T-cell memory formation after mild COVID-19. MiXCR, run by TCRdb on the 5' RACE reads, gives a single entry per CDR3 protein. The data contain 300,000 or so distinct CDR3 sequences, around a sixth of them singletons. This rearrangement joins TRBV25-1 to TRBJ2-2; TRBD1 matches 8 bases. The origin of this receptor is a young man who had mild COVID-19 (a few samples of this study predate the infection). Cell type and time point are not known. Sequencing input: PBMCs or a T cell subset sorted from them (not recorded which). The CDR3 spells CASSDRGHTGELFF. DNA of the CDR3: TGTGCCAGCAGTGACAGGGGGCACACCGGGGAGCTGTTTTTT.